These 9 T cell receptor beta chains were sequenced from one sample in a study of blood T cell repertoires in COVID-19. The assay was immunoSEQ multiplex PCR, and TCRdb's table has in-frame clones only and misses some. The table records a few hundred thousand clones, approximately 89% of them present only once. The sample was PBMCs or T cells enriched from blood (not recorded which). The receptors stem from a woman aged 40 to 50 with acute COVID-19.

The genes are TRBV4-2 and TRBJ1-6; 8 nucleotides line up with TRBD1. The CDR3 is 13 residues long. CDR1 is LGHNA and CDR2 is YNFKEQ in the germline V gene. V was pared by 6 bases and J by 8 bases, with 3 bases of the junction left unmatched. CDR3 DNA: TGTGCCAGCAGACAGGGGGTTGATTCACCCCTCCACTTT. Translating it yields CASRQGVDSPLHF.

The chain links TRBV27 to TRBJ2-3; 7 bases agree with TRBD2. This CDR3 spans 15 amino acids. After removal of 5 bases from V and 1 base from J, the junction contained 6 bases not matched to a gene. Germline assignment: CDR1 MNHEY and CDR2 SMNVEV (reference sequence). The CDR3 DNA follows: TGTGCCAGCAGTCCTCCAAGCGGGGGCACAGATACGCAGTATTTT. This codes for CASSPPSGGTDTQYF.

This clone was seen a single time. This chain connects TRBV6-2 or TRBV6-3 to TRBJ2-2, with D maybe TRBD2 (5 bases). V was pared by 2 bases and J by 4 bases, with 11 bases between. Per germline, CDR1 MNHEY and CDR2 SVGEGT. CDR3 length: 15 residues. The CDR3 sequence is CASSYRGLGTGELFF. The DNA for the CDR3 is TGTGCCAGCAGTTACAGAGGGTTGGGCACCGGGGAGCTGTTTTTT.

This clone was recorded only once. V usage is TRBV6-5 and J usage is TRBJ2-2; 13 positions agree with TRBD2. The CDR3 loop spans 14 amino acids. CDR1 is MNHEY, CDR2 SVGAGI, per germline. V shed 6 bases, J shed 7 bases, and the junction held 2 bases outside the gene matches. The CDR3 coding sequence is TGTGCCAGCAGGGGACTAGCGGGAATCGGGGAGCTGTTTTTT. Protein: CASRGLAGIGELFF.

This clone showed up just once. The rearrangement uses TRBV6-5 and TRBJ2-7; TRBD1 agrees at 11 bases. The CDR3 has 15 amino acids. After removal of 4 bases from V and 0 bases from J, the junction contained 2 bases not matched to a gene. The V gene's germline CDR1 is MNHEY and CDR2 SVGAGI. This chain's CDR3 is CASSSGQGVSYEQYF. The CDR3 DNA reads TGTGCCAGCAGTTCGGGACAGGGGGTCTCCTACGAGCAGTACTTC.

The rearrangement joins TRBV19 to TRBJ1-1, with 10 bases that match TRBD1. This CDR3 contains 14 residues. Germline CDR1 LNHDA, CDR2 SQIVND (reference sequence). V shed 4 bases and J 3 bases; nucleotides not matched to a gene: 2. The CDR3 DNA follows: TGTGCCAGTAGTACTGGACAGGGGGACACTGAAGCTTTCTTT. Translating it yields CASSTGQGDTEAFF.

The J gene is TRBJ2-3, the V gene TRBV10-3, with no clear D. The CDR3 length is 13 residues. The germline V and J ends were trimmed by 0 bases and 6 bases, with 7 bases remaining between them. Germline-derived CDR1 and CDR2 are ENHRY and SYGVKD. CDR3 sequence reads: CAISESVRDTQYF. The CDR3 DNA reads TGTGCCATCAGTGAGTCGGTCAGGGATACGCAGTATTTT.

The chain recombines TRBV5-1 with TRBJ2-1; D not resolved. Germline assignment: CDR1 SGHRS and CDR2 YFSETQ. The CDR3 extends over 14 amino acids. Trimming took 0 bases from V and 1 from J, leaving 5 bases between them. CDR3 nucleotide sequence: TGCGCCAGCAGCTTGGGGCTTTCCTACAATGAGCAGTTCTTC. It codes for CASSLGLSYNEQFF.

The chain couples TRBV19 to TRBJ1-1, with D maybe TRBD1 (5 bases). Trimming cost V 5 bases and J 6 bases, with 10 bases left between them. This CDR3 contains 12 residues. Germline V gene data show CDR1 as LNHDA and CDR2 as SQIVND (reference sequence). The CDR3 bases are TGTGCCAGTAGTCCTAGACAGTCTGAAGCTTTCTTT. Translation gives CASSPRQSEAFF.